This record concerns one T cell receptor beta chain sequence. Its antigen is not yet known. Qualities for individual bases were not recorded, and no much larger clone is one base off. The library was obtained by the immunoSEQ multiplex PCR assay. For the multiplex PCR, a mixture combining 60 forward primers for TCR Vbeta segments and 13 reverse primers for TCR Jbeta segments was used. The CDR3 region of rearranged TCR beta genes was amplified from genomic DNA by a multiplex PCR assay. Amplified TCR beta libraries were sequenced as 87-base-pair reads on the Illumina HiSeq System. The study's processing was this. A later analysis counted some 74 million unique TCR beta chains across the 666 repertoires, and approximately 11 million of these chains were shared by at least two donors. A nearest-neighbor algorithm error-corrected the raw reads and collapsed the reads into unique sequences, merging closely related sequences to remove PCR and sequencing errors. Alignment of CDR3 sequences to IMGT reference sequences was used to assign V, D and J gene segments. For a sequence to be retained, a match of at least six nucleotides was required to both a V gene segment and a J gene segment. Rearrangements were called productive when the CDR3 lacked stop codons and stayed in frame with V and J; all others were non-productive. Following IMGT convention, CDR3 was defined as the stretch from the second conserved V-encoded cysteine to the conserved J-encoded phenylalanine. In an earlier analysis of approximately 500 of the donors, sequences lacking an unambiguous match to a single V gene segment were excluded. An earlier analysis of a few hundred of the donors classified V segments as functional when productive rearrangements were above 56.7% and as segregating when the standard deviation between donors was above 5%. A statistical classification framework was built for diagnosing cytomegalovirus status from the catalog of TCR beta chain sequences. A later analysis assigned V and J genes by comparing TCR nucleotide sequences with IMGT/GENE-DB human TR gene sequences. The TCRdist pipeline was used in a later analysis to assign CDR3 sequences and most-parsimonious VDJ recombination scenarios. A later analysis defined each TCR beta chain by its CDR3 amino acid sequence plus V-gene family, and excluded reads lacking a unique V-gene family. In a later analysis, 500 to 650 highly shared, low-generation-probability nucleotide sequences were removed to address suspected cross-contamination and a sequencing artifact. A later analysis calculated a clonal expansion index for each public chain from normalized within-repertoire ranks of inferred template counts. Generation probabilities in a later analysis came from a VDJ recombination model fitted to out-of-frame rearrangements, and those results were checked against IGoR. A later analysis scored TCR-TCR, TCR-HLA and TCR-CMV co-occurrence with hypergeometric tests, applying a repertoire-size bias correction to TCR pairs. False discovery rates were estimated in a later analysis by permuting HLA or CMV assignments 20 times. In a later analysis, co-occurring TCRs were grouped using DBSCAN, and TCRdist sequence similarity was added for clustering within HLA-allele-positive subsets. For co-occurrence clustering, repertoires with fewer than 30,000 or more than 120,000 public chains were excluded, along with roughly five repertoires with anomalous nucleotide sharing. TCRdb stores this immuneACCESS table with in-frame sequences only. Part of the clones is absent; in the studies checked, under half of the shortfall reflects unresolved V genes, and no reason is known for the rest. That table gives V, J and clone size, and the DNA gave D and trimming. The sample table holds 170,000 or so clones, of which approximately 80% were seen once. The ten largest make up more than 0.45% of the sample.

The cohort was made up of roughly 670 healthy bone marrow donors. Cohort members were all nominally healthy when sampled, although unrecorded immune exposures were likely present. The donor tested CMV seronegative and was one of the 352 seronegative cohort members. Each donor provided a peripheral blood sample, and peripheral blood mononuclear cells were used for TCR beta sequencing. Genomic DNA extraction from the blood cell samples was performed with the Qiagen DNeasy Blood Extraction Kit. As encoded in the germline V gene, CDR1 is MDHEN while CDR2 is SYDVKM. Trimming costs V 2 bases and J 4 bases, and their ends lie 8 bases apart. Inclusive of the bounding cysteine and phenylalanine, the CDR3 is 13 residues long. Just CDR3 DNA is preserved here, 39 bases in frame from base 1. These data are taken from a study of cytomegalovirus exposure and HLA in healthy donors (dated by TCRdb to about 2017). Concerning the study at large: An earlier analysis of roughly 610 of the donors reported about 260 Gb of sequence data and 117 million unique TCR beta sequences obtained from some 200 million T cells. The later analysis used no new phenotypic data to find candidate immune exposures, relying instead on TCR beta sequences and their occurrence across donors. An early release that covered about 640 HLA-typed donors contained approximately 300 gigabases of sequencing data and 85 million to 100 million unique TCR sequences. Using immunosequencing, the study profiled T cell repertoires from some 670 subjects and related those repertoires to cytomegalovirus serostatus. On average, 235,054 unique TCR beta nucleotide sequences were sequenced per donor among roughly 430 genotyped donors of the cohort, with about 19% of those sequences being non-productive. Both class I and class II loci were covered by HLA typing, at four-digit resolution. In an earlier analysis of 500 to 650 of the donors, high-throughput TCR beta sequencing was used to judge whether each TCR beta V gene segment behaved as functional or pseudogenic. A later analysis re-analyzed previously published TCR beta repertoires from 650 to 800 donors and added high-resolution HLA genotyping to study TCR occurrence patterns. Along with the approximately 620-subject first cohort, a separate validation cohort of roughly 110 different subjects was used. Of the 350 to 400 genotyped donors, 65% to 90% fell in the genetic ancestry cluster associated with self-reported Caucasian donors. Donor age, sex, ethnicity and CMV serostatus were compiled together with the repertoire data. Genome-wide SNP genotypes for about 65% of the 666 donors were used in a later genetic analysis, which treated that subset as a discovery cohort. To predict cytomegalovirus infection status, the study brought together high-throughput TCR immunosequencing, statistical association of individual TCRs with disease status, and machine learning. The number of donors typed differed by locus, with 629-630 for A, B, C, DRB1 and DQB1, around 500 for DQA1, over 600 for DPA1, and under 490 for DPB1. The study aimed to test whether cataloging public T cell receptors could reveal signatures of past pathogen exposure. Several DR-DQ haplotypes were handled as single units for association and clustering, since linkage in the cohort was strong. All discovery cohort repertoires had been generated on a single sequencing platform. What the authors observed across the whole study: Correlated functional status among segregating V segments might reflect linkage disequilibrium, but an unknown experimental factor could not be ruled out. A total of 150 to 200 TCR beta chains were listed by the study as associated with cytomegalovirus. The presence/absence analyses assumed that sequencing depth was roughly uniform across donors, and that assumption may not be true. In vitro tests confirmed that a few of the cytomegalovirus-associated TCR beta chains recognize cytomegalovirus antigens. According to the authors, the approach could potentially be generalized to other disease states and immunological phenotypes. In a later analysis, HLA-associated TCR beta chains were found to be more clonally expanded and to have lower generation probabilities than equally common non-associated chains. A further reported finding was that TCR beta sequences accurately predicted the HLA-A and HLA-B alleles for most subjects in the first cohort. The cohort was sequenced for TCR beta chains only, and without alpha or paired-chain data the features that could be detected were limited. Compared with the approximately 710-donor mean, donors in an Asian-associated ancestry cluster had fewer N-insertions in productive TCRs, according to a later genetic analysis. The sequencing pipeline was judged likely to have produced a cluster of highly shared sequence variants as a technical artifact. According to a later analysis, TCR association rates differed among HLA loci, with DRB1 alleles showing the most associated TCRs and HLA-C alleles showing the fewest. Most TCR sequences were observed very rarely across donors, whereas some public TCRs were present in many individuals. In an earlier analysis of roughly 560 of the donors, most TCR beta V segments were observed in productive rearrangements about 87% or about 30% of the time, broadly matching IMGT annotations. The 87-base-pair reads could not distinguish some IMGT-functional V segments, including TRBV6-2 and TRBV6-3, so those segments were excluded. In a later analysis, most CMV-associated TCR beta chains were found to appear HLA-restricted, with HLA associations seemingly driven largely by CMV exposure. The classifier was reported to diagnose cytomegalovirus status with high specificity and sensitivity in both the original and validation cohorts. Because HLA typing was unavailable for some donors at each locus, only the typed subset was used in association tests. The earlier analysis of some 540 of the donors excluded about 16 rarely observed V segments, including chromosome 9 orphons, because counts were too low. In a later analysis, some 18,000 TCR beta sequences were associated with specific HLA alleles at a false discovery rate of 0.05. When HLA alleles, especially DR and DQ, strongly co-occurred, TCR associations were difficult to assign to individual alleles. According to a later analysis, parvovirus B19, influenza, CMV and Epstein-Barr virus appeared linked to several top co-occurrence clusters. In a later genetic analysis, a missense DCLRE1C variant was associated with V-gene and J-gene trimming of TCR beta chains, and the association was replicated in an independent cohort. CMV serostatus was the only immune exposure information available for the cohort.

The V and J genes are TRBV28 and TRBJ1-2, with an unclear D gene assignment. The TCR was taken from a woman aged 50 to 60 in good health and CMV-seronegative. The sequenced material came from PBMCs. The CDR3 protein is CASSLIPRYGYTF. The sequence in DNA is TGTGCCAGCAGTTTAATCCCGCGCTATGGCTACACCTTC.